This TCR beta chain was observed in a study of blood T cell repertoires in COVID-19. Looking at the study overall: Samples taken during acute and convalescent COVID-19 were collected in the United States, Italy and Spain. In each case, the material was cDNA or gDNA derived from T cells, B-cell-depleted T cells, or PBMCs.

Original data processing: Quantification of nucleated cells was approximated via reference gene primer amplification. The method was immunoSEQ multiplex PCR; TCRdb's version includes in-frame clones alone and lacks a portion of them. V, J and clone size are taken as reported in that table, and D and trimming were inferred from the DNA itself. Here the sample spans some 200,000 clones, roughly 86% being singletons. Germline V gene data show CDR1 as SGHNT and CDR2 as YYREEE (reference sequence). V lost 3 bases to trimming and J lost 3 bases; unmatched junction nucleotides: 9. The CDR3 sequence is 16 residues long.

The material sequenced was peripheral blood. The chain uses TRBV5-4 and TRBJ2-7, with TRBD2 matching 10 bases. The sequence derives from an elderly woman in a cohort sampled during active or convalescent COVID-19. The chain's CDR3 is CASSSGHSGGNYEQYF. The CDR3 DNA follows: TGTGCCAGCAGCTCAGGGCATAGCGGGGGGAACTACGAGCAGTACTTC.